One sample yielded the 18 T cell receptor beta chains listed below, sequenced in a study of breast tumors, draining lymph nodes, adjacent tissues (dated by TCRdb to 2016 to 2017). The library was made by multiplex PCR. Data came from an Illumina HiSeq 2000. TCRdb reworked the public reads: Q25 trimming with fastp, MiXCR clone assembly, productive beta chains retained. Rows are combined by CDR3 protein, so each entry shows the most common genes and DNA. Recorded for this sample are hundreds of thousands of distinct CDR3 sequences; about 30% of them occurred a single time. Together, the top ten hold 1.1% to 1.5% of the sample. The lymph node samples were taken from the axillary draining lymph nodes of breast cancer patients. The material sequenced was axillary lymph node tissue. Receptor source: a female donor with breast cancer. Some clones in this sample may be carry-over from other donors' samples.

This clonotype was seen at least ten times. CDR3 in amino acids: CASSQDTGNKRETQYF. For the CDR3, the DNA is TGTGCCAGCAGCCAAGATACCGGAAATAAAAGAGAGACCCAGTACTTC. The chain uses TRBV4-2 and TRBJ2-5; no reliable D call. The CDR3 covers 16 residues. CDR1 is LGHNA, CDR2 YNFKEQ, per germline. Trimming removed 0 bases at V and 4 bases at J, with 15 bases between.

This clonotype was seen ten or more times. The V and J genes are TRBV19 and TRBJ2-7; 7 nucleotides match TRBD2. This CDR3 spans 15 amino acids. The germline V gene encodes CDR1 LNHDA and CDR2 SQIVND (reference sequence). V trimming: 0 bases; J trimming: 5 bases; junction bases outside the gene matches: 7. CDR3: CASSIDRGERNEQYF. In DNA form, the CDR3 reads TGTGCCAGTAGTATAGATCGGGGGGAGAGGAACGAGCAGTACTTC. The variable domain in full, with the rest retrieved from reference TRBV19 and TRBJ2-7, is DGGITQSPKYLFRKEGQNVTLSCEQNLNHDAMYWYRQDPGQGLRLIYYSQIVNDFQKGDIAEGYSVSREKKESFPLTVTSAQKNPTAFYLCASSIDRGERNEQYFGPGTRLTVT.

V gene TRBV5-1 combines with J gene TRBJ2-5, with TRBD2 matching over 10 bases. There are 16 residues in the CDR3. Trimming at V came to 4 bases and at J to 4 bases, leaving 10 bases not matched to a gene. Germline-derived CDR1 and CDR2 are SGHRS and YFSETQ. Here the CDR3 DNA reads TGCGCCAGCAGCATAACTAGCGGGGAAGGGGCAGAGACCCAGTACTTC. Its translation: CASSITSGEGAETQYF. Full variable domain (missing parts from reference TRBV5-1 and TRBJ2-5): KAGVTQTPRYLIKTRGQQVTLSCSPISGHRSVSWYQQTPGQGLQFLFEYFSETQRNKGNFPGRFSGRQFSNSRSEMNVSTLELGDSALYLCASSITSGEGAETQYFGPGTRLLVL.

This clonotype was recorded many times. The chain joins TRBV7-2 to TRBJ2-2; 9 bases match TRBD2. This CDR3 is built from 17 residues. CDR1 and CDR2 from the germline V gene are SGHTA and FQGNSA. V was pared by 5 bases and J by 0 bases, with 7 bases of the junction left unmatched. CDR3 sequence reads: CASSLGSSGTNTGELFF. The DNA for the CDR3 is TGTGCCAGCAGCCTGGGGTCTAGCGGGACGAACACCGGGGAGCTGTTTTTT.

This clonotype came up many times. V usage is TRBV5-8 and J usage is TRBJ1-3, with unresolved D. V dropped 1 base and J dropped 4 bases, with 6 bases sitting between them. The germline V gene encodes CDR1 SGHTS and CDR2 YDEGEE. There are 13 residues in the CDR3. CDR3 protein: CASSLSAGNTIYF. In DNA form, the CDR3 reads TGTGCCAGCAGCTTGTCCGCGGGAAACACCATATATTTT.

The chain carries TRBV7-2 and TRBJ1-2, with 9 nucleotides matching TRBD1. The J segment lost 8 bases and the V segment lost 4 bases, leaving 5 bases of the junction unmatched. CDR3 length: 13 amino acids. Germline assignment: CDR1 SGHTA and CDR2 FQGNSA. CDR3 region: CASSSQGATGYTF. In DNA, the CDR3 is TGTGCCAGCAGCTCACAGGGGGCGACGGGCTACACCTTC.

This clonotype showed up many times. V usage is TRBV6-4 and J usage is TRBJ2-3; D possibly matches TRBD1 or TRBD2 (5 bases each). The germline V and J ends were trimmed by 3 bases and 9 bases, with 13 bases remaining between them. The germline gives CDR1 MRHNA, CDR2 SNTAGT. The CDR3 is 13 residues long. The CDR3 spells CASSEWGTGTQYF. CDR3 nucleotide sequence: TGTGCCAGCAGTGAGTGGGGCACGGGAACGCAGTATTTT.

This clonotype has ten or more counts. This chain links TRBV25-1 with TRBJ2-5; 11 nucleotides align to TRBD1. Looked up from germline, CDR1 is MGHDK and CDR2 is SYGVNS. The CDR3 has 15 residues. With 4 bases clipped from V and 5 bases from J, the junction kept 6 bases outside the gene matches. The CDR3 sequence is CASSARTGGAETQYF. CDR3 in DNA: TGTGCCAGCAGTGCCAGGACAGGGGGCGCGGAGACCCAGTACTTC. The variable domain in full, with the rest retrieved from reference TRBV25-1 and TRBJ2-5, is EADIYQTPRYLVIGTGKKITLECSQTMGHDKMYWYQQDPGMELHLIHYSYGVNSTEKGDLSSESTVSRIRTEHFPLTLESARPSHTSQYLCASSARTGGAETQYFGPGTRLLVL.

This clonotype was seen repeatedly, ten times or more. The rearrangement links TRBV7-3 to TRBJ2-2, with a weak D call TRBD2 (7 bases). V was clipped by 6 bases and J by 2 bases, with 16 bases between them. The V gene's germline CDR1 is SGHTA and CDR2 FQGTGA. This CDR3 region has 16 residues. Here the CDR3 reads CASSQGRAINTGELFF. The CDR3 nucleotides are TGTGCCAGCAGTCAGGGGAGGGCCATAAACACCGGGGAGCTGTTTTTT.

This clonotype showed up many times. The chain uses TRBV19 and TRBJ2-4; D gene unclear. Germline assignment: CDR1 LNHDA and CDR2 SQIVND (reference sequence). The CDR3 sequence is 12 residues long. The V and J ends lost 5 bases and 7 bases respectively, with 9 bases between them. CDR3 sequence (DNA): TGTGCCAGTAGTGGGGTCTTCAACATTCAGTACTTC. It encodes CASSGVFNIQYF.

As regards this clonotype: The conserved phenylalanine or tryptophan is not found at the CDR3 terminus, so this likely reflects a read error. The chain joins TRBV12-3 or TRBV12-4 to TRBJ2-7, with 10 bases identical to TRBD1. The length of the CDR3 is 15 residues. V lost 6 bases to trimming and J lost 2 bases; unmatched junction nucleotides: 7. For the CDR3, the DNA is TGTGCCAGCAGCCGCCCGGGACAGGGGACCTACGAGCAGTACCTC. As protein: CASSRPGQGTYEQYL.

V and J are TRBV15 and TRBJ2-1, with TRBD2 matching 9 bases. From germline, CDR1 is LNHNV and CDR2 YYDKDF (reference sequence). With V trimmed by 0 bases and J by 0 bases, 3 bases remained unmatched. This CDR3 has 17 residues. The CDR3 sequence is CATSRDDSGSSYNEQFF. Written as DNA, the CDR3 is TGTGCCACCAGCAGAGACGATAGCGGGAGCTCCTACAATGAGCAGTTCTTC.

This clonotype was seen at least ten times. V and J are TRBV5-1 and TRBJ2-7; TRBD1 matches 9 bases. Germline-derived CDR1 and CDR2 are SGHRS and YFSETQ. CDR3 length equals 14 residues. Trimming at V came to 4 bases and at J to 4 bases, leaving 6 bases not matched to a gene. CDR3 region: CASSDTGGAYEQYF. The CDR3, as DNA: TGCGCCAGCAGCGACACAGGGGGCGCGTACGAGCAGTACTTC.

As regards this clonotype: The CDR3 does not end in the conserved phenylalanine or tryptophan, so this is likely a read error. Because the CDR3's place on the DNA is in doubt, the DNA is left out and the CDR3 is given as listed by TCRdb. CDR3 protein: CSARDRVPPTS. This chain joins TRBV20-1 and TRBJ1-6. Inclusive of both ends, the CDR3 amounts to 11 amino acids. The germline gives CDR1 DFQATT, CDR2 SNEGSKA (reference sequence).

This clonotype showed up just once. This rearrangement joins TRBV7-9 to TRBJ1-6; no firm D call. Germline V gives CDR1 SEHNR, CDR2 FQNEAQ (reference sequence). The CDR3 totals 15 residues. Trimming took off 5 bases at V and 9 bases at J, with 17 bases between the two ends. This chain's CDR3 is CASSANNSPTSPLHF. The CDR3, as DNA: TGTGCCAGCAGCGCTAATAACAGCCCTACTTCACCCCTCCACTTT.

At least ten counts were recorded for this clonotype. V is TRBV2 and J is TRBJ2-7; no firm D call. Deletions cut 10 bases from V and 1 base from J, with 11 bases between. There are 12 residues in the CDR3. CDR1 and CDR2 (germline): SNHLY, FYNNEI. The CDR3 nucleotides are TGTGCCATCAACCTTGGGTCCTACGAGCAGTACTTC. Residues: CAINLGSYEQYF.

Ten or more counts support this clonotype. The V and J genes are TRBV6-6 and TRBJ2-7; 12 bases line up with TRBD2. J was trimmed by 2 bases and V by 7 bases; bases with no gene match: 6. The CDR3 has 15 amino acids. CDR1 and CDR2 from the germline V gene are MNHNY and SVGAGI (reference sequence). CDR3 sequence: CASTAGLAGPYEQYF. The CDR3 DNA is TGTGCCAGCACCGCCGGACTAGCGGGGCCCTACGAGCAGTACTTC.

The sample holds a few counts of this clonotype. A read error is possible here, since a much larger clone lies one base away. The chain employs TRBV6-1 and TRBJ1-5, with 7 bases matching TRBD1. The CDR3 covers 16 residues. Germline trimming cut 5 bases from V and 1 base from J; bases unmatched to any gene: 8. The germline CDR1 and CDR2 sequences are MNHNS and SASEGT. This CDR3 reads CASSQLWTGSNQPQHF. The CDR3 DNA reads TGTGCCAGCAGTCAACTGTGGACAGGCAGCAATCAGCCCCAGCATTTT.